This TCR beta chain was observed in a study of regulatory T cells in long-lasting Graves disease. Investigators prepared the TCR beta libraries by applying iRepertoire HTBI primers and Arm-PCR of CDR3 regions. TCRdb called the multiplex PCR reads again in MiXCR, with one record for every CDR3 protein. The data show approximately 490,000 distinct CDR3 sequences, around 15% seen once. This CDR3 comprises 13 residues. V lost 7 bases to trimming and J lost 5 bases, with 14 bases between them. Looked up from germline, CDR1 is MDHEN and CDR2 is SYDVKM. This clonotype was detected many times. Specified time point: newly diagnosed GD, antithyroid drugs for less than 3 months. Extracted PBMC RNA gave rise to the TCR library. The sample also formed part of further work on T cells in Graves' hyperthyroidism and ophthalmopathy. That report adds: Initially, a first-round RT-PCR of the TCR CDR3 employed the HTBI primer set.

The specimen comprised peripheral blood mononuclear cells (PBMCs), sampled at new diagnosis, from a patient treated with antithyroid drugs. The source is a man aged 40-49 years with Graves disease. The chain uses TRBV28 and TRBJ2-5; weak D call: TRBD1 (6 bases). CDR3 DNA: TGTGCCAGCAATCCTCAGGGGTGGGAGACCCAGTACTTC. It specifies CASNPQGWETQYF.